The 32 T cell receptor beta chains below come from one sample, sequenced in a study of cytomegalovirus exposure and HLA in healthy donors. The PCR ran on 60 Vbeta and 13 Jbeta primers. Assay used: immunoSEQ multiplex PCR; TCRdb lists only in-frame clones, some missing. The data contain tens of thousands of clones, roughly four fifths of them singletons. Sequencing was carried out using PBMCs. The source of these receptors is a man aged 30 to 39 in good health and CMV-seronegative.

In nucleotides, the CDR3 is TGCGCCAGCAGCCAAGCCCCCCCCGGGACAATAGGTAATGAGCAGTTCTTC. It specifies CASSQAPPGTIGNEQFF. The chain recombines TRBV4-3 with TRBJ2-1; TRBD1 is a possible D gene (6 bases). The CDR3 covers 17 residues. Germline V gene lookup returns CDR1 LGHNA and CDR2 YSLEER. V was cut by 1 base and J by 7 bases, with 20 bases left in between.

The rearrangement links TRBV19 to TRBJ1-5; D is ambiguous. The CDR3 loop spans 15 amino acids. The V gene lost 6 bases and the J gene lost 3 bases, with 15 bases spanning the gap. In germline, CDR1 is LNHDA, CDR2 SQIVND (reference sequence). CDR3 sequence: CASSKRRQANQPQHF. The CDR3 nucleotides are TGTGCCAGTAGCAAGCGCCGGCAAGCCAATCAGCCCCAGCATTTT.

This chain joins TRBV10-3 and TRBJ2-1; 13 nucleotides agree with TRBD2. CDR1 is ENHRY, CDR2 SYGVKD, per germline. The junction had 2 bases not matched to a gene; V was cut back by 5 bases and J by 4 bases. This CDR3 comprises 15 residues. CDR3 sequence: CAISTGLAGYNEQFF. DNA for the CDR3: TGTGCCATCAGTACGGGACTAGCGGGGTACAATGAGCAGTTCTTC.

This chain joins TRBV13 and TRBJ2-5; 9 positions agree with TRBD1. The tail of the sequence fits TRBJ2-7 better, so the J call may be wrong. There are 15 residues in the CDR3. CDR1 is PRHDT, CDR2 FYEKMQ, per germline (reference sequence). CDR3 loop: CASSFLTGGFYEQYF. In DNA form, the CDR3 reads TGTGCCAGCAGCTTCCTAACAGGGGGCTTTTACGAGCAGTACTTC.

The V gene is TRBV7-9, the J gene TRBJ1-4, with no clear D. CDR1 SEHNR and CDR2 FQNEAQ come from the germline V gene (reference sequence). The V and J ends lost 4 bases and 8 bases respectively, with 8 bases between them. The CDR3 totals 12 residues. CDR3 in DNA: TGTGCCAGCAGCTCAGGTGGAGAAAAACTGTTTTTT. Translation: CASSSGGEKLFF.

The chain is built from TRBV7-2 and TRBJ1-5; D uncertain. Germline-derived CDR1 and CDR2 are SGHTA and FQGNSA. The V gene lost 1 base and the J gene lost 3 bases, with 13 bases spanning the gap. CDR3 length equals 16 residues. For the CDR3, the DNA is TGTGCCAGCAGCTTAGGGAGCAGTAATTACAATCAGCCCCAGCATTTT. Its translation is CASSLGSSNYNQPQHF. The full variable domain, its missing parts supplied by reference TRBV7-2 and TRBJ1-5, is GAGVSQSPSNKVTEKGKDVELRCDPISGHTALYWYRQSLGQGLEFLIYFQGNSAPDKSGLPSDRFSAERTGGSVSTLTIQRTQQEDSAVYLCASSLGSSNYNQPQHFGDGTRLSIL.

The genes are TRBV25-1 and TRBJ1-1; 7 bases are a match to TRBD1. CDR3 length equals 13 residues. The ends lost 6 bases at V and 5 bases at J; junction bases unmatched: 6. Looked up from germline, CDR1 is MGHDK and CDR2 is SYGVNS. CDR3 protein: CASRQGRWTEAFF. The CDR3 DNA follows: TGTGCCAGCAGACAGGGGAGGTGGACTGAAGCTTTCTTT.

The chain employs TRBV5-1 and TRBJ2-3, with TRBD2 matching over 13 bases. The CDR3 covers 16 residues. Germline loops: CDR1 SGHRS, CDR2 YFSETQ. V shed 0 bases, J shed 4 bases, and the junction held 2 bases outside the gene matches. The CDR3 protein is CASSLGTSGRADTQYF. The CDR3 bases are TGCGCCAGCAGCTTGGGCACTAGCGGGAGGGCAGATACGCAGTATTTT.

V usage is TRBV6-1 and J usage is TRBJ1-1; 7 bases align to TRBD1. J lost 5 bases, V lost 7 bases, and 7 bases had no gene match. The CDR3 covers 13 residues. In germline, CDR1 is MNHNS, CDR2 SASEGT. The CDR3 nucleotides read TGTGCCAGCACTTCGACAGGGAGTACTGAAGCTTTCTTT. It specifies CASTSTGSTEAFF.

This chain connects TRBV25-1 to TRBJ2-1; TRBD1 matches at 7 bases. The CDR3 is 14 residues long. Germline lookup yields CDR1 MGHDK and CDR2 SYGVNS. V was clipped by 3 bases and J by 4 bases; unmatched bases: 3. CDR3 in DNA: TGTGCCAGCAGTGAGGGACAGACATACAATGAGCAGTTCTTC. Protein sequence: CASSEGQTYNEQFF.

The J gene is TRBJ2-7, the V gene TRBV30; D is unclear. V shed 1 base and J shed 4 bases, with 5 bases lying between them. This CDR3 has 11 residues. Germline V CDR1 and CDR2: GTSNPN, SVGIG (reference sequence). CDR3 residues: CAWSDGYEQYF. Written as DNA, the CDR3 is TGTGCCTGGAGTGACGGTTACGAGCAGTACTTC.

This clone was recorded only once. The CDR3 DNA follows: TGTGCCAGCAGCTTAGACAGATCCTACGAGCAGTACTTC. It is translated as CASSLDRSYEQYF. This chain joins TRBV7-2 and TRBJ2-7; D gene uncertain. This CDR3 comprises 13 residues. Germline V gene lookup returns CDR1 SGHTA and CDR2 FQGNSA. Trimming cost V 1 base and J 1 base, with 5 bases left between them.

The rearrangement links TRBV4-1 to TRBJ2-7; TRBD1 matches at 7 bases. Trimming cost V 0 bases and J 2 bases; bases outside gene matches: 4. Germline V gene data show CDR1 as MGHRA and CDR2 as YSYEKL. This CDR3 has 15 residues. The CDR3 region is CASSQDLTGTYEQYF. As DNA, the CDR3 is TGCGCCAGCAGCCAAGATCTGACAGGGACCTACGAGCAGTACTTC.

The V gene is TRBV5-4, the J gene TRBJ2-3; a possible D gene is TRBD1 (6 bases). Deletions cut 4 bases from V and 3 bases from J, with 15 bases between. CDR1 and CDR2 (germline): SGHNT, YYREEE (reference sequence). CDR3 size: 15 residues. The CDR3 DNA is TGTGCCAGCAGCCCGGACAGTTTTTCTACAGATACGCAGTATTTT. This translates into CASSPDSFSTDTQYF. Using reference TRBV5-4 and TRBJ2-3 for the parts outside the CDR3, the full variable domain is ETGVTQSPTHLIKTRGQQVTLRCSSQSGHNTVSWYQQALGQGPQFIFQYYREEENGRGNFPPRFSGLQFPNYSSELNVNALELDDSALYLCASSPDSFSTDTQYFGPGTRLTVL.

The chain recombines TRBV10-3 with TRBJ2-2; 7 bases fit TRBD1. CDR1 ENHRY and CDR2 SYGVKD come from the germline V gene. The CDR3 consists of 14 residues. V was clipped by 6 bases and J by 7 bases; unmatched bases: 8. The CDR3 DNA is TGTGCCATCAGCGAGACAGGGACGATCGGGGAGCTGTTTTTT. Encoded protein: CAISETGTIGELFF.

The chain couples TRBV13 to TRBJ2-1; D may be TRBD1 (6 bases). CDR1 PRHDT and CDR2 FYEKMQ come from the germline V gene (reference sequence). Trimming removed 7 bases from V and 2 bases from J, with 15 bases in between. The CDR3 sequence is 15 residues long. The CDR3 coding sequence is TGTGCCAGCAAACACAGGGTATCTACCTACAATGAGCAGTTCTTC. Amino acids: CASKHRVSTYNEQFF.

The gene calls are TRBV7-9 and TRBJ2-1; D gene ambiguous. V gave up 5 bases and J gave up 5 bases, with 10 bases separating them. The CDR3 extends over 13 amino acids. Germline values: CDR1 SEHNR, CDR2 FQNEAQ (reference sequence). The CDR3 DNA follows: TGTGCCAGCAGCCTAACGGTAAACAATGAGCAGTTCTTC. This translates into CASSLTVNNEQFF.

The chain is built from TRBV11-2 and TRBJ2-7; 9 bases match TRBD1. CDR1 and CDR2 (germline): SGHAT, FQNNGV. V lost 1 base to trimming and J lost 3 bases; unmatched junction nucleotides: 10. The CDR3 runs to 17 residues. The CDR3 protein is CASSLVGGTGGHYEQYF. CDR3 in DNA: TGTGCCAGCAGCTTAGTCGGGGGCACAGGGGGCCACTACGAGCAGTACTTC.

This sequence joins TRBV6-5 and TRBJ2-5, with 8 bases identical to TRBD1. Unmatched junction bases numbered 7, after V lost 0 bases and J lost 4 bases. This CDR3 spans 16 amino acids. Germline assignment: CDR1 MNHEY and CDR2 SVGAGI. The CDR3 spells CASSYSWTGRGETQYF. DNA of the CDR3: TGTGCCAGCAGTTACTCTTGGACAGGGCGAGGAGAGACCCAGTACTTC.

The chain carries TRBV5-1 and TRBJ2-5; tentatively, D is TRBD1 (6 bases). Matching the DNA end better, TRBJ2-7 makes the J call doubtful. The CDR3 has 16 amino acids. CDR1 SGHRS and CDR2 YFSETQ come from the germline V gene. This chain's CDR3 is CASSPEQGLSSYEQYF. CDR3 DNA: TGCGCCAGCAGCCCGGAACAGGGTCTGAGCTCCTACGAGCAGTACTTC.

This chain uses TRBV21-1 with TRBJ2-1; the DNA was not used to check the table's D call, TRBD2. TRBV21-1 represents a pseudogene. The CDR3 extends over 14 amino acids. The CDR3 spells CATYPRNGYNEQFF. CDR3 sequence (DNA): TGTGCCACCTACCCTAGAAACGGCTACAATGAGCAGTTCTTC.

V is TRBV6-5 and J is TRBJ1-1, with 7 positions matching TRBD1. V gave up 0 bases and J gave up 4 bases; unmatched junction bases: 5. CDR1 is MNHEY, CDR2 SVGAGI, per germline. The CDR3 has 15 residues. CDR3 residues: CASSYSSQGVTEAFF. The CDR3, as DNA: TGTGCCAGCAGTTACTCGAGTCAGGGGGTCACTGAAGCTTTCTTT.

The chain carries TRBV2 and TRBJ2-5; D remains unclear. Germline V CDR1 and CDR2: SNHLY, FYNNEI. With 3 bases removed from V and 4 bases from J, the gap between germline ends came to 6 bases. CDR3 size: 12 residues. CDR3 loop: CASSDLSETQYF. Here the CDR3 DNA reads TGTGCCAGCAGTGACCTATCAGAGACCCAGTACTTC.

The chain recombines TRBV13 with TRBJ1-3; D call uncertain. Per the germline V gene, CDR1 is PRHDT and CDR2 is FYEKMQ (reference sequence). The CDR3 covers 15 residues. V was cut by 0 bases and J by 0 bases, with 6 bases left in between. The CDR3 reads CASSLGTNSGNTIYF. CDR3 DNA: TGTGCCAGCAGCTTAGGGACTAACTCTGGAAACACCATATATTTT.

This sequence joins TRBV6-6 and TRBJ2-5; 7 bases are a match to TRBD2. Looked up from germline, CDR1 is MNHNY and CDR2 is SVGAGI (reference sequence). V trimming: 4 bases; J trimming: 5 bases; junction bases outside the gene matches: 10. The CDR3 is made up of 15 amino acids. Written as DNA, the CDR3 is TGTGCCAGCAGTTGGACCCATGCGGGAGCTGAGACCCAGTACTTC. Amino acid sequence: CASSWTHAGAETQYF.

The chain is built from TRBV14 and TRBJ1-1; D unclear. The CDR3 totals 13 residues. V dropped 5 bases and J dropped 1 base, with 8 bases sitting between them. Germline V gene sequence: CDR1 SGHDN, CDR2 FVKESK. The CDR3 protein is CASSEQRNTEAFF. The DNA of the CDR3 is TGTGCCAGCAGCGAACAGAGGAACACTGAAGCTTTCTTT.

The chain uses TRBV2 and TRBJ2-1, with a possible D match to TRBD2 (8 bases). Deletions cut 8 bases from V and 10 bases from J, with 33 bases between. This CDR3 region has 18 residues. Germline CDR1 and CDR2: SNHLY and FYNNEI. The CDR3 loop reads CASAHPTGDGRGRGEQFF. The DNA of the CDR3 is TGTGCCAGCGCTCACCCTACAGGGGACGGGAGGGGGCGGGGAGAGCAGTTCTTC.

The J gene is TRBJ1-2, the V gene TRBV2, with 7 bases aligning to TRBD1. The CDR3 runs to 12 residues. Germline V lookup: CDR1 SNHLY, CDR2 FYNNEI. Losses at the gene ends were 6 bases for V and 8 bases for J; bases not matched to a gene: 6. CDR3 residues: CASRRQGWGYTF. CDR3 nucleotide sequence: TGTGCCAGCAGGCGACAGGGTTGGGGCTACACCTTC.

The V gene is TRBV30, the J gene TRBJ2-2; the D is unclear. The V end was cut by 0 bases, the J end by 4 bases, with 12 bases between. Germline V lookup: CDR1 GTSNPN, CDR2 SVGIG (reference sequence). The CDR3 has 15 residues. The CDR3 protein is CAWSVRRQLTGELFF. Written as DNA, the CDR3 is TGTGCCTGGAGTGTACGGCGGCAGCTCACCGGGGAGCTGTTTTTT.

This chain joins TRBV14 and TRBJ2-7, with D unclear. Germline V gene lookup returns CDR1 SGHDN and CDR2 FVKESK. The CDR3 is 13 amino acids. The V gene lost 0 bases and the J gene lost 4 bases, with 7 bases spanning the gap. The CDR3 loop is CASSQDRLYEQYF. For the CDR3, the DNA is TGTGCCAGCAGCCAAGACAGGTTATACGAGCAGTACTTC.

V is TRBV7-2 and J is TRBJ2-5; possible D gene TRBD2, 7 bases. The CDR3 is made up of 15 amino acids. Trimming left V 3 bases short and J 4 bases short, with 15 bases between. Germline CDR1 reads SGHTA; CDR2 reads FQGNSA. The CDR3 loop is CASSFRRGARETQYF. The CDR3 coding sequence is TGTGCCAGCAGCTTCCGTCGGGGGGCCCGAGAGACCCAGTACTTC.

The rearrangement joins TRBV28 to TRBJ2-1; unclear D gene. CDR1 and CDR2 from the germline V gene are MDHEN and SYDVKM. This CDR3 is built from 16 residues. V was clipped by 5 bases and J by 0 bases, with 14 bases between them. The CDR3 nucleotides read TGTGCCAGCAGTCTAGACTTCCCGAGCTCCTACAATGAGCAGTTCTTC. This encodes CASSLDFPSSYNEQFF.